This passage covers 20 T cell receptor beta chains from one sample sequenced in a study of T cells after yellow fever vaccination. Each CDR3 protein gets one entry after TCRdb re-called the 5' RACE reads with MiXCR. The repertoire holds 9,500 to 15,000 distinct CDR3 sequences, with 5.5% to 6% as singletons. The sequenced sample was PBMCs, either bulk or a sorted T-cell subset (CD4+, CD8+, memory, or dextramer-sorted; not recorded which), obtained on the day of the yellow fever booster vaccination. These receptors all come from a man aged 25-45 years who received the YFV17D yellow fever vaccine.

Ten or more counts support this clonotype. This sequence joins TRBV19 and TRBJ2-1; 7 bases align to TRBD2. The CDR3 contains 17 residues. Trimming removed 4 bases from V and 0 bases from J; junction bases left unmatched: 9. CDR1 is LNHDA, CDR2 SQIVND, per germline (reference sequence). CDR3 in DNA: TGTGCCAGTAGTAGGGCTAGCGGCCGGAGCTCCTACAATGAGCAGTTCTTC. Its translation is CASSRASGRSSYNEQFF.

This clonotype showed up many times. The chain's CDR3 is CASNFKPGDQETQYF. The CDR3 bases are TGTGCCAGCAATTTCAAACCGGGAGACCAAGAGACCCAGTACTTC. The gene calls are TRBV6-2 or TRBV6-3 and TRBJ2-5; a weak D match, TRBD2 (6 bases). The CDR3 is 15 amino acids. Trimming left V 7 bases short and J 0 bases short, with 15 bases between. The germline V gene has CDR1 MNHEY and CDR2 SVGEGT.

This chain uses TRBV7-9 with TRBJ2-4, with D perhaps TRBD1 (6 bases). Germline V lookup: CDR1 SEHNR, CDR2 FQNEAQ (reference sequence). Trimming removed 1 base at V and 0 bases at J, with 19 bases between. The CDR3 runs 19 residues. CDR3 region: CASSLESHGTLLAKNIQYF. CDR3 coding DNA: TGTGCCAGCAGCTTAGAAAGCCACGGGACACTTTTAGCCAAAAACATTCAGTACTTC.

In this sample, this clonotype turned up a few times. The chain has TRBV12-2 and TRBJ2-3; whether TRBD2, the table's D call, matches the DNA was not checked. TRBV12-2 is a pseudogene locus. This CDR3 region has 19 residues. The CDR3 here is CASRATSGSPPGAADTQYF. The CDR3 DNA follows: TGTGCAAGTCGCGCGACTAGCGGGAGCCCGCCCGGGGCCGCAGATACGCAGTATTTT.

By sample share, this clonotype is medium-sized (0.01 to 0.1%). The rearrangement links TRBV27 to TRBJ2-3; 7 bases match TRBD2. The CDR3 is 16 residues long. Germline V CDR1 and CDR2: MNHEY, SMNVEV (reference sequence). Trimming took 5 bases from V and 2 from J; bases not matched to a gene: 10. CDR3 loop: CASSRTGGVVTDTQYF. For the CDR3, the DNA is TGTGCCAGCAGTCGTACGGGAGGTGTAGTCACAGATACGCAGTATTTT.

In this sample, this clonotype is medium-sized. This chain joins TRBV7-8 and TRBJ2-5; D may be TRBD1 (5 bases). Germline V gives CDR1 SGHVS, CDR2 FQNEAQ. The V and J ends lost 5 bases and 2 bases respectively, with 21 bases between them. The CDR3 totals 17 residues. The chain's CDR3 is CASSNLDRRRAQETQYF. The CDR3 DNA reads as TGTGCCAGCAGCAATCTCGACAGAAGAAGGGCACAAGAGACCCAGTACTTC.

The chain recombines TRBV30 with TRBJ1-5; 9 bases align to TRBD1. CDR1 is GTSNPN, CDR2 SVGIG, per germline (reference sequence). V lost 8 bases, J lost 2 bases, and 7 bases stayed unmatched. The CDR3 has 14 residues. CDR3: CARDRVLGNQPQHF. The CDR3 nucleotides are TGTGCCCGGGACAGGGTTTTGGGCAATCAGCCCCAGCATTTT.

Sample share makes this clonotype medium-sized. J is TRBJ2-3 and V is TRBV4-3; D perhaps matches TRBD1 (5 bases). The CDR3 extends over 15 amino acids. Between the trimmed V and J ends, which lost 3 bases and 4 bases, there was a span of 14 bases. Looked up from germline, CDR1 is LGHNA and CDR2 is YSLEER. DNA of the CDR3: TGCGCCAGCAGCCACGGACACTACCAGGCAGATACGCAGTATTTT. It yields the protein CASSHGHYQADTQYF.

By share, this clonotype ranks as medium-sized (0.01 to 0.1%). The J gene is TRBJ1-1, the V gene TRBV29-1, with 8 bases identical to TRBD1. The CDR3 is 13 residues long. Germline CDR1 is SQVTM and CDR2 is ANQGSEA. V lost 6 bases and J lost 5; bases outside the gene matches: 8. The CDR3 protein is CSVGAGGTTEAFF. The CDR3 coding sequence is TGCAGCGTGGGGGCAGGGGGCACGACTGAAGCTTTCTTT.

This clonotype was seen many times. The chain uses TRBV5-1 and TRBJ2-1; 9 bases are shared with TRBD2. Germline CDR1 reads SGHRS; CDR2 reads YFSETQ. V was pared by 2 bases and J by 8 bases, with 8 bases of the junction left unmatched. The CDR3 has 15 amino acids. The CDR3 spells CASSFGGRASDEQFF. The CDR3 DNA reads TGCGCCAGCAGCTTTGGCGGGAGGGCCAGCGATGAGCAGTTCTTC.

This clonotype was seen at least ten times. This chain connects TRBV9 to TRBJ2-7; D is tentatively TRBD1 or TRBD2 (5 bases each). The V end lost 3 bases, the J end lost 2 bases, and 15 bases lay between the germline ends. The CDR3 runs to 15 residues. Germline CDR1 is SGDLS and CDR2 is YYNGEE. The CDR3 here is CASSEGNMGAYEQYF. The DNA of the CDR3 is TGTGCCAGCAGCGAGGGGAATATGGGGGCCTACGAGCAGTACTTC.

This clonotype has ten or more counts. The genes are TRBV20-1 and TRBJ1-5; D gene ambiguous. The V end lost 6 bases, the J end lost 0 bases, and 12 bases lay between the germline ends. Germline values: CDR1 DFQATT, CDR2 SNEGSKA (reference sequence). The CDR3 loop spans 14 amino acids. The CDR3 DNA is TGCAGTGCCCAGCGTCCAGCTAGCAATCAGCCCCAGCATTTT. This codes for CSAQRPASNQPQHF.

This clonotype has ten or more counts. The J gene is TRBJ1-1, the V gene TRBV29-1; weak D call: TRBD1 (5 bases). CDR3 length equals 14 residues. The germline gives CDR1 SQVTM, CDR2 ANQGSEA. Trimming stripped 6 bases from V and 3 bases from J, with 17 bases between. The CDR3 bases are TGCAGCGTCGATTCTACGGGGGGTGACACTGAAGCTTTCTTT. This translates into CSVDSTGGDTEAFF.

This clonotype was counted ten times or more. This chain connects TRBV3-1 to TRBJ2-3, with 12 bases matching TRBD2. V was pared by 2 bases and J by 3 bases, with 6 bases of the junction left unmatched. CDR1 and CDR2 from the germline V gene are LGHDT and YNNKEL (reference sequence). The CDR3 extends over 17 amino acids. The CDR3 here is CASSQRGLAGSTDTQYF. CDR3 bases: TGTGCCAGCAGCCAAAGAGGACTAGCGGGGTCAACAGATACGCAGTATTTT.

This clonotype was observed at least ten times. This chain links TRBV5-4 with TRBJ2-7, with D possibly called TRBD1 or TRBD2 (5 bases each). Trimming pared 4 bases from V and 0 bases from J, leaving 11 bases between. The germline CDR1 and CDR2 sequences are SGHNT and YYREEE (reference sequence). The length of the CDR3 is 14 residues. The CDR3 coding sequence is TGTGCCAGCAGCGCCGGGACGTCCTCCTACGAGCAGTACTTC. Translation gives CASSAGTSSYEQYF.

This clonotype was seen many times. This rearrangement joins TRBV18 to TRBJ2-3, with 7 nucleotides matching TRBD1. CDR1 and CDR2 from the germline V gene are KGHSH and LQKENI. This CDR3 is 15 amino acids long. Losses at the gene ends were 6 bases for V and 3 bases for J; bases not matched to a gene: 9. CDR3 bases: TGTGCCAGCTCCCGAAGTGTACAGGGGACAGATACGCAGTATTTT. It translates to CASSRSVQGTDTQYF.

This clonotype was seen many times. The junction differs from germline at one of its ends, possibly a read error. This chain uses TRBV7-8 with TRBJ2-5; D not resolved. Germline assignment: CDR1 SGHVS and CDR2 FQNEAQ. CDR3 length: 11 residues. The CDR3 loop is CASSRREAQYF. DNA for the CDR3: TGTGCCAGCAGCCGAAGAGAGGCCCAGTACTTC.

This clonotype is medium-sized. The chain recombines TRBV29-1 with TRBJ2-2; maybe TRBD2 (5 bases). The CDR3 has 16 amino acids. V lost 7 bases to trimming and J lost 4 bases, with 22 bases between them. CDR1 is SQVTM and CDR2 is ANQGSEA in the germline V gene. CDR3 sequence: CSATSPGRAGTGELFF. DNA for the CDR3: TGCAGCGCCACCTCCCCCGGAAGGGCGGGCACCGGGGAGCTGTTTTTT.

There are many counts of this clonotype. The chain couples TRBV5-4 to TRBJ2-3; tentative D call: TRBD2 (5 bases). The CDR3 has 16 amino acids. Germline V lookup: CDR1 SGHNT, CDR2 YYREEE (reference sequence). Trimming removed 4 bases at V and 3 bases at J, with 18 bases between. The CDR3 protein is CASSSPPGRGTDTQYF. The CDR3 nucleotides are TGTGCCAGCAGCAGCCCCCCGGGGAGAGGGACAGATACGCAGTATTTT.

This clonotype is classed as medium-sized. This chain uses TRBV20-1 with TRBJ1-6; D is unresolved. This CDR3 has 15 amino acids. V was trimmed by 2 bases and J by 1 base, leaving 9 bases between them. Germline V gene data show CDR1 as DFQATT and CDR2 as SNEGSKA (reference sequence). In nucleotides, the CDR3 is TGCAGTGCTAGAACAGAAGGTTCCTATAATTCACCCCTCCACTTT. Translation: CSARTEGSYNSPLHF.